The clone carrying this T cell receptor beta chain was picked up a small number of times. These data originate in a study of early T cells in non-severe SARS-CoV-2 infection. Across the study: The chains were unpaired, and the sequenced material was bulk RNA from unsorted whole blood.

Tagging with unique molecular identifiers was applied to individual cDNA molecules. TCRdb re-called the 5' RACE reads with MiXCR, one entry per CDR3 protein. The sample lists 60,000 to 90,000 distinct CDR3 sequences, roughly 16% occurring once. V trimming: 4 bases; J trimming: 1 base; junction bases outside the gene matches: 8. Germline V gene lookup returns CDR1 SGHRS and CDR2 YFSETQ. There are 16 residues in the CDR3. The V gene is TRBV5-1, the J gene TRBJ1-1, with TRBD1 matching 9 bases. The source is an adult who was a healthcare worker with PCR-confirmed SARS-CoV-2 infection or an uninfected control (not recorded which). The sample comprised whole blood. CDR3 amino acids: CASSPSPGQGNTEAFF. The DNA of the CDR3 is TGCGCCAGCAGCCCCTCTCCGGGACAGGGGAACACTGAAGCTTTCTTT.